The next 25 T cell receptor beta chains were all read from a single sample in a study of beta chain features in type 1 diabetes. The investigators reverse transcribed all of the isolated RNA, so they sequenced expressed TCRB transcripts. Method: immunoSEQ multiplex PCR; TCRdb's copy keeps in-frame clones and lacks some. The table shows 300,000 to 350,000 clones, with approximately 13% occurring only once. No antigen has been identified for these receptors. Findings and caveats of the study: Shorter TCRB CDR3s, moderately but significantly so, were found in Type 1 diabetes patients in all four CD4+ subsets.

The sequenced material came from naive CD4+ T cells from blood. The receptors come from a woman aged 18-30 years with type 1 diabetes.

This clone was observed a handful of times. The chain is built from TRBV5-1 and TRBJ2-2; tentative D call: TRBD2 (5 bases). There are 13 residues in the CDR3. CDR1 SGHRS and CDR2 YFSETQ come from the germline V gene. V lost 3 bases and J 6 bases, leaving 9 bases between the germline ends. The CDR3 sequence: CASSSGVAGELFF. The CDR3 coding sequence is TGCGCCAGCAGCTCCGGGGTGGCCGGGGAGCTGTTTTTT.

This clone was seen more than once but under ten times. This sequence joins TRBV19 and TRBJ1-5; TRBD1 aligns across 7 bases. The CDR3 sequence is 16 residues long. Per the germline V gene, CDR1 is LNHDA and CDR2 is SQIVND (reference sequence). Trimming at V came to 10 bases and at J to 4 bases, leaving 16 bases not matched to a gene. The CDR3 sequence is CATANPRDSLNQPQHF. The CDR3 coding sequence is TGTGCCACCGCGAACCCCCGGGACAGTTTAAATCAGCCCCAGCATTTT. Complete variable domain (other parts from reference TRBV19 and TRBJ1-5): DGGITQSPKYLFRKEGQNVTLSCEQNLNHDAMYWYRQDPGQGLRLIYYSQIVNDFQKGDIAEGYSVSREKKESFPLTVTSAQKNPTAFYLCATANPRDSLNQPQHFGDGTRLSIL.

This clone has just a few counts. The chain combines TRBV7-2 with TRBJ1-2, with 8 bases lining up with TRBD1. Germline V gene sequence: CDR1 SGHTA, CDR2 FQGNSA. The length of the CDR3 is 15 residues. V trimming: 4 bases; J trimming: 2 bases; junction bases outside the gene matches: 6. Here the CDR3 reads CASSSNGQGNYGYTF. The CDR3 nucleotides are TGTGCCAGCAGCTCTAACGGACAGGGAAACTATGGCTACACCTTC. Full variable domain (rest looked up from reference TRBV7-2 and TRBJ1-2): GAGVSQSPSNKVTEKGKDVELRCDPISGHTALYWYRQSLGQGLEFLIYFQGNSAPDKSGLPSDRFSAERTGGSVSTLTIQRTQQEDSAVYLCASSSNGQGNYGYTFGSGTRLTVV.

CDR3 sequence (DNA): TGTGCCAGCAGTTTGGAAACTATCTCCTACAATGAGCAGTTCTTC. It specifies CASSLETISYNEQFF. This chain uses TRBV28 with TRBJ2-1; no clear D gene. This CDR3 is 15 amino acids long. Germline V gene sequence: CDR1 MDHEN, CDR2 SYDVKM. Trimming removed 3 bases at V and 0 bases at J, with 9 bases between.

The CDR3 loop is CASSPGGGRLNEQFF. The DNA for the CDR3 is TGTGCCAGCAGCCCGGGGGGAGGTAGGCTCAATGAGCAGTTCTTC. The chain couples TRBV7-3 to TRBJ2-1; 7 bases agree with TRBD2. CDR1 SGHTA and CDR2 FQGTGA come from the germline V gene. CDR3 length equals 15 residues. J was trimmed by 6 bases and V by 5 bases; bases with no gene match: 10.

This clone was detected only a few times. This chain links TRBV28 with TRBJ2-7; 11 bases are shared with TRBD2. V gave up 6 bases and J gave up 4 bases; unmatched junction bases: 5. This CDR3 has 14 residues. CDR1 and CDR2 (germline): MDHEN, SYDVKM. The DNA of the CDR3 is TGTGCCAGCAGGATAGCGGGAGGGCCGTACGAGCAGTACTTC. Protein sequence: CASRIAGGPYEQYF. The variable domain in full, completed from reference TRBV28 and TRBJ2-7, reads DVKVTQSSRYLVKRTGEKVFLECVQDMDHENMFWYRQDPGLGLRLIYFSYDVKMKEKGDIPEGYSVSREKKERFSLILESASTNQTSMYLCASRIAGGPYEQYFGPGTRLTVT.

This clone has just a few counts. This CDR3 is CASKRVAGKSSYEQYF. CDR3 nucleotide sequence: TGTGCCAGCAAAAGAGTAGCGGGTAAGAGCTCCTACGAGCAGTACTTC. The rearrangement joins TRBV10-3 to TRBJ2-7; 7 bases fit TRBD2. Germline V gives CDR1 ENHRY, CDR2 SYGVKD. V shed 10 bases, J shed 0 bases, and the junction held 15 bases outside the gene matches. The CDR3 has 16 amino acids.

This clone turned up a few times. The chain joins TRBV18 to TRBJ1-2; 7 bases agree with TRBD1. The trim removed 1 base at V and 4 bases at J, leaving 15 bases unmatched. In germline, CDR1 is KGHSH, CDR2 LQKENI. The CDR3 covers 18 residues. CDR3 in amino acids: CASSPRATESQGSYGYTF. Here the CDR3 DNA reads TGTGCCAGCTCACCACGTGCCACTGAATCACAGGGGTCCTATGGCTACACCTTC. The full variable domain, in which reference TRBV18 and TRBJ1-2 provide the parts outside the CDR3, is NAGVMQNPRHLVRRRGQEARLRCSPMKGHSHVYWYRQLPEEGLKFMVYLQKENIIDESGMPKERFSAEFPKEGPSILRIQQVVRGDSAAYFCASSPRATESQGSYGYTFGSGTRLTVV.

This clone has more than one count but fewer than ten. The rearrangement uses TRBV5-4 and TRBJ2-1; TRBD2 might be the D (6 bases). Trimming stripped 0 bases from V and 1 base from J, with 14 bases between. Germline V gene sequence: CDR1 SGHNT, CDR2 YYREEE (reference sequence). The CDR3 is made up of 17 amino acids. CDR3 coding DNA: TGTGCCAGCAGCTTGGGGTTCGGGAGCCCATCCTACAATGAGCAGTTCTTC. It translates to CASSLGFGSPSYNEQFF.

This clone was detected a few times. V and J are TRBV30 and TRBJ1-2; D not certain. Germline assignment: CDR1 GTSNPN and CDR2 SVGIG (reference sequence). The CDR3 length is 14 residues. The V end lost 3 bases, the J end lost 4 bases, and 15 bases lay between the germline ends. The CDR3 DNA reads TGTGCCTGGAGCGACGGAGGACTAACCTATGGCTACACCTTC. It translates to CAWSDGGLTYGYTF. Full variable domain (missing parts from reference TRBV30 and TRBJ1-2): SQTIHQWPATLVQPVGSPLSLECTVEGTSNPNLYWYRQAAGRGLQLLFYSVGIGQISSEVPQNLSASRPQDRQFILSSKKLLLSDSGFYLCAWSDGGLTYGYTFGSGTRLTVV.

The gene calls are TRBV19 and TRBJ1-5; 8 bases map to TRBD1. CDR3 length: 18 amino acids. CDR1 is LNHDA, CDR2 SQIVND, per germline (reference sequence). With V trimmed by 7 bases and J by 4 bases, 18 bases remained unmatched. The CDR3 coding sequence is TGTGCCAGTAAGGCAGGGGGCCGACGAAGGATGATTAATCAGCCCCAGCATTTT. Translated, it gives CASKAGGRRRMINQPQHF.

The chain employs TRBV2 and TRBJ2-3, with D uncertain. The CDR3 has 13 residues. The ends were cut back, 3 bases at V and 4 bases at J, with 8 bases in the middle. Germline V gene lookup returns CDR1 SNHLY and CDR2 FYNNEI. The CDR3 DNA reads TGTGCCAGCAGTGACGTTATTTCAGATACGCAGTATTTT. It yields the protein CASSDVISDTQYF.

The chain has TRBV9 and TRBJ2-2; 8 nucleotides line up with TRBD2. CDR1 is SGDLS and CDR2 is YYNGEE in the germline V gene. The trim removed 0 bases at V and 3 bases at J, leaving 13 bases unmatched. The length of the CDR3 is 19 residues. Here the CDR3 reads CASSVVPLPGAGDTGELFF. Written as DNA, the CDR3 is TGTGCCAGCAGCGTAGTGCCCCTTCCTGGAGCGGGAGACACCGGGGAGCTGTTTTTT.

This clone came up a few times. This chain uses TRBV7-2 with TRBJ1-1; a possible D gene is TRBD1 (5 bases). CDR1 is SGHTA, CDR2 FQGNSA, per germline. This CDR3 has 13 residues. V lost 5 bases and J 6 bases, leaving 13 bases between the germline ends. The CDR3 loop is CASSNRQKAEAFF. Here the CDR3 DNA reads TGTGCCAGCAGCAACCGACAGAAAGCTGAAGCTTTCTTT. The whole variable domain, filled in from reference TRBV7-2 and TRBJ1-1, reads GAGVSQSPSNKVTEKGKDVELRCDPISGHTALYWYRQSLGQGLEFLIYFQGNSAPDKSGLPSDRFSAERTGGSVSTLTIQRTQQEDSAVYLCASSNRQKAEAFFGQGTRLTVV.

The J gene is TRBJ2-5, the V gene TRBV9, with TRBD1 matching 7 bases. This CDR3 comprises 15 residues. V lost 4 bases, J lost 2 bases, and 8 bases stayed unmatched. Per the germline V gene, CDR1 is SGDLS and CDR2 is YYNGEE. CDR3 sequence reads: CASSLGEGAQETQYF. The CDR3 DNA reads TGTGCCAGCAGCCTCGGCGAGGGGGCGCAAGAGACCCAGTACTTC.

CDR3 nucleotide sequence: TGTGCCAGCAGCTTGGACTACCCGTACGAGCAGTACTTC. This gives the protein CASSLDYPYEQYF. The V gene is TRBV6-5, the J gene TRBJ2-7; maybe TRBD2 (6 bases). V was shortened by 6 bases and J by 4 bases, with 13 bases between the two germline ends. The CDR3 runs 13 residues. CDR1 MNHEY and CDR2 SVGAGI come from the germline V gene.

There are a few counts of this clone. J is TRBJ1-5 and V is TRBV27, with 8 bases identical to TRBD1. CDR1 and CDR2 from the germline V gene are MNHEY and SMNVEV (reference sequence). The CDR3 has 15 amino acids. Trimming took 3 bases from V and 2 from J; bases not matched to a gene: 3. CDR3 sequence (DNA): TGTGCCAGCAGTTTCGACAGGGGTGGCAATCAGCCCCAGCATTTT. Its translation: CASSFDRGGNQPQHF.

J is TRBJ2-7 and V is TRBV18; D gene ambiguous. The CDR3 runs 17 residues. Germline V lookup: CDR1 KGHSH, CDR2 LQKENI. With 1 base removed from V and 0 bases from J, the gap between germline ends came to 16 bases. CDR3 DNA: TGTGCCAGCTCACCACTTTACAGTCGCCAGCTCTCCTACGAGCAGTACTTC. It translates to CASSPLYSRQLSYEQYF.

This clone was found a few times. The V gene is TRBV5-1, the J gene TRBJ2-7; a possible D gene is TRBD1 (6 bases). There are 13 residues in the CDR3. Trimming took off 7 bases at V and 1 base at J, with 12 bases between the two ends. The V gene's germline CDR1 is SGHRS and CDR2 YFSETQ. CDR3 region: CASHKQGSYEQYF. The CDR3 nucleotides read TGCGCCAGCCACAAGCAGGGGTCCTACGAGCAGTACTTC.

The chain recombines TRBV7-2 with TRBJ2-5; 7 nucleotides align to TRBD2. The CDR3 extends over 15 amino acids. V lost 2 bases and J lost 4; bases outside the gene matches: 7. Per germline, CDR1 SGHTA and CDR2 FQGNSA. CDR3 in amino acids: CASSLMSGGGETQYF. The DNA of the CDR3 is TGTGCCAGCAGCTTAATGTCGGGAGGCGGAGAGACCCAGTACTTC.

The chain employs TRBV5-4 and TRBJ2-3, with 10 bases fitting TRBD2. Germline V lookup: CDR1 SGHNT, CDR2 YYREEE (reference sequence). The CDR3 is made up of 16 amino acids. V shed 1 base and J 5 bases; nucleotides not matched to a gene: 7. The CDR3, as DNA: TGTGCCAGCAGCTTGAAGCGGGAGGGCGGGGGAGATACGCAGTATTTT. Its translation: CASSLKREGGGDTQYF.

This clone was recorded a few times. The genes are TRBV4-2 and TRBJ2-1, with D possibly TRBD2 on 6 matching bases. V was clipped by 9 bases and J by 2 bases, with 17 bases between them. Per the germline V gene, CDR1 is LGHNA and CDR2 is YNFKEQ. This CDR3 region has 15 residues. The CDR3 DNA reads TGTGCCAGTGCACCGGGACTCGCCGCCTACAATGAGCAGTTCTTC. Protein: CASAPGLAAYNEQFF.

As concerns this clone: Sequence at one end of the junction differs from germline and may be a read error. The rearrangement uses TRBV28 and TRBJ2-7, with D tentatively TRBD1 (6 bases). Germline V CDR1 and CDR2: MDHEN, SYDVKM. The CDR3 totals 13 residues. CDR3 nucleotide sequence: TGTGCCAGCAGACCCGCCCACAGGGCCAATGTCGAGTTC. Its protein is CASRPAHRANVEF. Based on the CDR3 plus reference TRBV28 and TRBJ2-7, the full variable domain is DVKVTQSSRYLVKRTGEKVFLECVQDMDHENMFWYRQDPGLGLRLIYFSYDVKMKEKGDIPEGYSVSREKKERFSLILESASTNQTSMYLCASRPAHRANVEFGPGTRLTVT.

The chain combines TRBV9 with TRBJ2-1, with 8 bases lining up with TRBD2. The CDR3 covers 15 residues. The V gene end was trimmed by 4 bases and the J gene end by 9 bases; junction bases not matched to a gene: 12. Germline V gene data show CDR1 as SGDLS and CDR2 as YYNGEE. The CDR3 DNA sequence: TGTGCCAGCAGCTCACACCGGGACCTAGCGGGTGAGCAGTTCTTC. Its translation: CASSSHRDLAGEQFF.

The gene calls are TRBV6-5 and TRBJ1-4; D unclear. V gave up 2 bases and J gave up 3 bases, with 10 bases separating them. CDR1 and CDR2 from the germline V gene are MNHEY and SVGAGI. This CDR3 comprises 15 residues. The CDR3 DNA reads as TGTGCCAGCAGTTACCGGGGTTTGGCTAATGAAAAACTGTTTTTT. This codes for CASSYRGLANEKLFF.